A selection of T cell receptor beta chains follows, all from one sample in a study of blood T cell repertoires in COVID-19. Only in-frame clones appear in the TCRdb table, and some are missing; sequencing was by immunoSEQ multiplex PCR. Found here are roughly 140,000 clones, 82% of them singletons; the top ten hold about 4%. The sample consisted of peripheral blood. The receptors were sampled from a woman older than 75 with acute or convalescent COVID-19. CDR3s include the opening cysteine and the closing phenylalanine or tryptophan. A D gene is named only where the DNA matches it firmly. Clone size is stated in some rows and not others, as once, few, many or a class when expanded.

J,V,size,D,DNA,CDR3
TRBJ1-3,TRBV5-4,.,.,TGTGCCAGCAGCTGGGGGGGTAACGGAAACACCATATATTTT,CASSWGGNGNTIYF
TRBJ1-3,TRBV9,.,TRBD1,TGTGCCAGCAGCGTATCACAGGGGGCTGGAAACACCATATATTTT,CASSVSQGAGNTIYF
TRBJ2-5,TRBV7-8,.,.,TGTGCCAGCAGCTTATTCGAGCTAAGACAAGAGACCCAGTACTTC,CASSLFELRQETQYF
TRBJ1-6,TRBV7-3,once,.,TGTGCCAGCAGCTTAACTTGGGGGGATTCACCCCTCCACTTT,CASSLTWGDSPLHF
TRBJ2-1,TRBV18,.,TRBD2,TGTGCCAGCTCACGGACTAGCGGGTACAATGAGCAGTTCTTC,CASSRTSGYNEQFF
TRBJ1-3,TRBV28,.,.,TGTGCCAGCAGTCTCCGACGGGTAACTGGAAACACCATATATTTT,CASSLRRVTGNTIYF
TRBJ1-4,TRBV18,few,.,TGTGCCAGCTCACTTTCAGCAACTAATGAAAAACTGTTTTTT,CASSLSATNEKLFF
TRBJ1-5,TRBV27,.,.,TGTGCCAGCAGTTTACGAGGGTTAGGTAATCAGCCCCAGCATTTT,CASSLRGLGNQPQHF
TRBJ2-2,TRBV2,few,TRBD1,TGTGCCAGCAGTCTGGACAGGGCGACCACCGGGGAGCTGTTTTTT,CASSLDRATTGELFF
TRBJ2-7,TRBV18,once,.,TGTGCCAGCTCACGCGGGGTAGGGAACGAGCAGTACTTC,CASSRGVGNEQYF
TRBJ2-1,TRBV10-3,few,.,TGTGCCATCAGTGAGCCGCCCCGGGGGGCGAGAGGAGATGAGCAGTTCTTC,CAISEPPRGARGDEQFF
TRBJ2-7,TRBV9,.,.,TGTGCCAGCAGCGACCCAGGATCCTACGAGCAGTACTTC,CASSDPGSYEQYF
TRBJ2-3,TRBV21-1,.,.,TGTGCCAGCAGCAAAGGCGCCCGGGACAGGGGTTCCCCCACAGATACGCAGTATTTT,CASSKGARDRGSPTDTQYF
TRBJ2-3,TRBV7-7,.,.,TGTGCCAGCCCCCTAGAGGGCACAGATACGCAGTATTTT,CASPLEGTDTQYF
TRBJ1-2,TRBV28,.,.,TGTGCCAGCAGTTTAGTGGGAGGGTACGGCGGCTATGGCTACACCTTC,CASSLVGGYGGYGYTF
TRBJ2-6,TRBV7-2,.,.,TGTGCCAGCCAAAGCTTATGGGCAGACGGCTCTGGGGCCAACGTCCTGACTTTC,CASQSLWADGSGANVLTF
TRBJ2-3,TRBV19,.,TRBD2,TGTGCCAGTAGTATTTCGGGACTAGCGAAAAATACGCAGTATTTT,CASSISGLAKNTQYF
TRBJ2-3,TRBV7-9,.,.,TGTGCCAGCAGCCGGGGCACAGATACGCAGTATTTT,CASSRGTDTQYF
TRBJ1-1,TRBV10-3,.,TRBD1,TGTGCCATCAGTGCCCTGACAGGGCGCACTGAAGCTTTCTTT,CAISALTGRTEAFF
TRBJ2-1,TRBV5-1,.,TRBD2,TGCGCCAGCAGCTGGCGGGAGCTCTACAATGAGCAGTTCTTC,CASSWRELYNEQFF
TRBJ1-1,TRBV9,few,TRBD1,TGTGCCAGCAGCCTACAGACAGGGGGCACTGAAGCTTTCTTT,CASSLQTGGTEAFF
TRBJ1-4,TRBV28,.,TRBD1,TGTGCCAGCAGGGGGGGACAGGATAATGAAAAACTGTTTTTT,CASRGGQDNEKLFF
TRBJ1-2,TRBV28,.,TRBD1,TGTGCCAGCAGTTTATGGAGGGCCTGGACAGGGGGCTTAAACTATGGCTACACCTTC,CASSLWRAWTGGLNYGYTF
TRBJ1-4,TRBV5-6,.,.,TGTGCCAGCAGCTTCCTGACGCCAGGGGATGAAAAACTGTTTTTT,CASSFLTPGDEKLFF
TRBJ2-6,TRBV19,.,TRBD2,TGTGCCAGTAGTTCCCACTCGGGGGGGCCTGGGGCCAACGTCCTGACTTTC,CASSSHSGGPGANVLTF
TRBJ1-2,TRBV2,few,TRBD1,TGTGCCAGCATTGAGGGGACAGGGCCTTATGGCTACACCTTC,CASIEGTGPYGYTF
TRBJ2-3,TRBV24-1,.,TRBD1,TGTGCCACCAGCCTTTCCACGAGACAGGGCGCAGATACGCAGTATTTT,CATSLSTRQGADTQYF
TRBJ1-2,TRBV4-1,.,TRBD1,TGCGCCAGCAGCCATAGGACAGGGGGATTGGACTATGGCTACACCTTC,CASSHRTGGLDYGYTF
TRBJ2-7,TRBV11-2,.,TRBD2,TGTGCCAGCAGCTCGAGCCGGGGTAGCGGGAGAAGCGAGCAGTACTTC,CASSSSRGSGRSEQYF
TRBJ1-5,TRBV20-1,once,.,TGCAGTGCCCAAGGGGGTCAGCCCCAGCATTTT,CSAQGGQPQHF
TRBJ2-7,TRBV24-1,.,.,TGTGCCACCAGTGCGCAGGAAGCTGTCAACGAGCAGTACTTC,CATSAQEAVNEQYF
TRBJ2-7,TRBV14,.,TRBD1,TGTGCCAGCAGCCCTTGGACAGGGGGGGCCTCCTACGAGCAGTACTTC,CASSPWTGGASYEQYF
TRBJ2-2,TRBV9,.,.,TGTGCCAGCAGCGTCAGGGGGGCTAGGACCGGGGAGCTGTTTTTT,CASSVRGARTGELFF
TRBJ2-1,TRBV7-2,few,TRBD2,TGTGCCAGCAGGGTTGGCGGGGGGACCAGGGAGCAGTTCTTC,CASRVGGGTREQFF
TRBJ2-4,TRBV7-8,once,.,TGTGCCAGCAGGTCGGTCGGGGAAAACATTCAGTACTTC,CASRSVGENIQYF
TRBJ2-1,TRBV10-1,.,.,TGCGCCAGCAGTGAGACTACCTACAATGAGCAGTTCTTC,CASSETTYNEQFF
TRBJ2-1,TRBV28,.,TRBD2,TGTGCCAGCAGTCCTTCTAGCGGAAGCTCCTACAATGAGCAGTTCTTC,CASSPSSGSSYNEQFF
TRBJ1-2,TRBV2,.,.,TGTGCCAGCAGTGACCGGGGGACCTATGGCTACACCTTC,CASSDRGTYGYTF
TRBJ1-1,TRBV28,.,.,TGTGCCAGCAGTCTATTTGGACAGCCGAACACTGAAGCTTTCTTT,CASSLFGQPNTEAFF
TRBJ2-3,TRBV27,.,.,TGTGCCAGCAGTTTATCGGACTTCCCAGGGGACGAGAGCACAGATACGCAGTATTTT,CASSLSDFPGDESTDTQYF
TRBJ2-7,TRBV28,.,.,TGTGCCAGCAGGGAAACAGGGAATTCGGAGAAAGAGCAGTACTTC,CASRETGNSEKEQYF
TRBJ2-7,TRBV10-3,.,.,TGTGCCATCAGTGAGTGGAGACTCTACGAGCAGTACTTC,CAISEWRLYEQYF
TRBJ2-7,TRBV7-6,few,TRBD1,TGTGCCAGCAGCCTCCGCCAGGGGGTGAGGGCATACGAGCAGTACTTC,CASSLRQGVRAYEQYF
TRBJ2-6,TRBV9,.,.,TGTGCCAGCAGCGTAGCTGCGGCCTCTGGGGCCAACGTCCTGACTTTC,CASSVAAASGANVLTF
TRBJ1-2,TRBV5-1,.,.,TGCGCCAGCAGCCCGGAGCTACAGGGTAAATTCTATGGCTACACCTTC,CASSPELQGKFYGYTF
TRBJ1-5,TRBV5-3,.,.,TGTGCCAAGGGGGGGCAGGCGATCCTTTATCAGCCCCAGCATTTT,CAKGGQAILYQPQHF
TRBJ1-1,TRBV10-3,.,.,TGTGCCATCAGCGAGAGGACGGACAGCATCTTTGCAGCTTTCTTT,CAISERTDSIFAAFF
TRBJ1-1,TRBV5-1,.,TRBD1,TGCGCCAGCAGCTTCCCTGGGACAGGGCTGAACACTGAAGCTTTCTTT,CASSFPGTGLNTEAFF
TRBJ2-1,TRBV11-2,.,.,TGTGCCAGCAGCTCCCCGCTATACAATGAGCAGTTCTTC,CASSSPLYNEQFF
TRBJ2-1,TRBV6-5,.,TRBD2,TGTGCCAGCAGGCTAACCGGGACTAGAAGCAATGAGCAGTTCTTC,CASRLTGTRSNEQFF
TRBJ1-6,TRBV9,.,TRBD1,TGTGCCAGCAGCGACGACAGGGTATCACCCCTCCACTTT,CASSDDRVSPLHF
TRBJ1-2,TRBV6-6,.,TRBD1,TGTGCCACTAAAGAGGGACAGAGCTATGGCTACACCTTC,CATKEGQSYGYTF
TRBJ1-6,TRBV19,.,.,TGTGCCAGTAGTACAGGGGCAGACTCACCCCTCCACTTT,CASSTGADSPLHF
TRBJ2-7,TRBV29-1,few,TRBD1,TGCAGCGTCGGGACAGGGGCCCACTACGAGCAGTACTTC,CSVGTGAHYEQYF
TRBJ1-6,TRBV25-1,.,.,TGTGCCAGCAGTGAATATCAGGGGCTCAATTCACCCCTCCACTTT,CASSEYQGLNSPLHF
TRBJ2-5,TRBV5-1,.,.,TGCGCCAGCAGCCCGAGGACACCACAAGAGACCCAGTACTTC,CASSPRTPQETQYF
TRBJ1-4,TRBV11-2,.,.,TGTGCCAGCAGCTCCCGGGGGGTTCCTAATGAAAAACTGTTTTTT,CASSSRGVPNEKLFF